One sample yielded the 28 T cell receptor beta chains listed below, sequenced in a study of monozygotic twins with inflammatory bowel disease. TCRdb re-called the 5' RACE reads; one entry per CDR3 protein, DNA not given. The sample holds 80,000 or so distinct CDR3 sequences. The sequenced material came from blood. These TCRs come from a human donor with ulcerative colitis or Crohn's disease, or a healthy co-twin of an affected twin (not recorded which).

The chain combines TRBV10-3 with TRBJ2-1; checking the TCRdb D call of TRBD2 is not possible without DNA. The CDR3 is 15 residues long. Germline V gene data show CDR1 as ENHRY and CDR2 as SYGVKD. The chain's CDR3 is CAIRDLGLPNNEQFF.

This chain links TRBV10-3 with TRBJ2-7; TCRdb reports TRBD1, a call that lacks DNA to check it against. There are 12 residues in the CDR3. Germline lookup yields CDR1 ENHRY and CDR2 SYGVKD. CDR3 loop: CAIGPGNYEQYF.

The V call is TRBV7-2, the J call TRBJ1-2; TCRdb selects TRBD1, and the lack of DNA leaves this call unchecked. The germline gives CDR1 SGHTA, CDR2 FQGNSA. The CDR3 length is 13 residues. CDR3 sequence: CASSPDSEYGYTF. The whole variable domain, filled in from reference TRBV7-2 and TRBJ1-2, reads GAGVSQSPSNKVTEKGKDVELRCDPISGHTALYWYRQSLGQGLEFLIYFQGNSAPDKSGLPSDRFSAERTGGSVSTLTIQRTQQEDSAVYLCASSPDSEYGYTFGSGTRLTVV.

The chain links TRBV20-1 to TRBJ2-3; TCRdb's D gene call, TRBD2, goes unchecked for lack of DNA. This CDR3 is 14 amino acids long. Looked up from germline, CDR1 is DFQATT and CDR2 is SNEGSKA (reference sequence). The CDR3 loop is CSTIKRGGADTQYF.

This chain joins TRBV2 and TRBJ2-1. The CDR3 totals 11 residues. Per the germline V gene, CDR1 is SNHLY and CDR2 is FYNNEI. The CDR3 loop reads CASSFFNEQFF.

The gene calls are TRBV12-3 or TRBV12-4 and TRBJ1-4; checking the TCRdb D call of TRBD1 is not possible without DNA. The CDR3 is 14 residues long. The CDR3 loop reads CASSFGTGYEKLFF.

This sequence joins TRBV25-1 and TRBJ2-1; TCRdb designates TRBD2, a call that cannot be tested without DNA. CDR1 and CDR2 (germline): MGHDK, SYGVNS. The CDR3 runs to 14 residues. CDR3 in amino acids: CASRTGEGIHEQFF.

This chain connects TRBV2 to TRBJ1-3. The germline gives CDR1 SNHLY, CDR2 FYNNEI. This CDR3 has 13 residues. CDR3 loop: CASSGLTRNTIYF.

The V and J genes are TRBV12-3 or TRBV12-4 and TRBJ1-2; TCRdb's assignment of TRBD1 cannot be checked, as there is no DNA. The CDR3 contains 13 residues. CDR3 sequence: CASSLGQGDGYTF.

V usage is TRBV11-2 and J usage is TRBJ2-5. The CDR3 has 14 residues. The germline V gene has CDR1 SGHAT and CDR2 FQNNGV. CDR3 sequence reads: CASSVDTAQETQYF.

The chain couples TRBV5-6 to TRBJ1-1; TCRdb names TRBD1, which stays unverified in the absence of DNA. Germline assignment: CDR1 SGHDT and CDR2 YYEEEE. The CDR3 length is 11 residues. The CDR3 loop reads CASSLQGQAFF.

The V gene is TRBV7-2, the J gene TRBJ2-7; TCRdb proposes TRBD2, but this gene call is untestable without DNA. The CDR3 runs to 16 residues. In germline, CDR1 is SGHTA, CDR2 FQGNSA. This CDR3 is CASSLRGASGIGEQYF.

This CDR3 is CASSYFAEQFF. This chain joins TRBV6-2 or TRBV6-3 and TRBJ2-1. Germline V lookup: CDR1 MNHEY, CDR2 SVGEGT. CDR3 length: 11 amino acids.

The gene calls are TRBV6-1 and TRBJ1-3; no DNA is available, so the TRBD1 call from TCRdb remains unchecked. The CDR3 has 14 amino acids. The V gene's germline CDR1 is MNHNS and CDR2 SASEGT. CDR3 sequence: CASRPDRQRNTIYF.

The V call is TRBV5-1, the J call TRBJ1-2; TCRdb selects TRBD1, and the lack of DNA leaves this call unchecked. The CDR3 contains 15 residues. Germline V gene lookup returns CDR1 SGHRS and CDR2 YFSETQ. CDR3 region: CASSPTTGATYGYTF. The full variable domain, with the rest looked up from reference TRBV5-1 and TRBJ1-2, is KAGVTQTPRYLIKTRGQQVTLSCSPISGHRSVSWYQQTPGQGLQFLFEYFSETQRNKGNFPGRFSGRQFSNSRSEMNVSTLELGDSALYLCASSPTTGATYGYTFGSGTRLTVV.

This sequence joins TRBV7-2 and TRBJ2-3; the D gene TCRdb calls, TRBD2, cannot be checked with no DNA. CDR1 is SGHTA, CDR2 FQGNSA, per germline. The CDR3 runs to 16 residues. The CDR3 region is CASIPPGTSPTDTQYF.

This rearrangement joins TRBV5-1 to TRBJ2-3; TCRdb names TRBD2, which stays unverified in the absence of DNA. Germline V lookup: CDR1 SGHRS, CDR2 YFSETQ. This CDR3 comprises 17 residues. CDR3 amino acids: CASSALAGGRSTDTQYF.

The genes are TRBV9 and TRBJ2-5; TCRdb's assignment of TRBD2 cannot be checked, as there is no DNA. Per the germline V gene, CDR1 is SGDLS and CDR2 is YYNGEE. The CDR3 length is 15 residues. CDR3: CASSVSTRTQETQYF.

The rearrangement uses TRBV12-3 or TRBV12-4 and TRBJ2-7. This CDR3 has 12 residues. CDR3 residues: CASSGTAYEQYF.

V and J are TRBV12-3 or TRBV12-4 and TRBJ1-1; TCRdb calls TRBD1, which cannot be checked without DNA. This CDR3 is 15 amino acids long. This CDR3 is CASSFLGGQATEAFF.

The chain links TRBV12-3 or TRBV12-4 to TRBJ1-5; TCRdb indicates TRBD1, and absent DNA this call remains unverified. This CDR3 has 13 amino acids. CDR3 residues: CASSFRANQPQHF.

J is TRBJ2-3 and V is TRBV5-1; TCRdb proposes TRBD1, but this gene call is untestable without DNA. CDR3 length: 14 amino acids. Per germline, CDR1 SGHRS and CDR2 YFSETQ. The CDR3 loop is CASSLAGAADTQYF.

The rearrangement joins TRBV6-6 to TRBJ2-3; the TCRdb call, TRBD1, lacks DNA for checking. This CDR3 contains 13 residues. CDR1 and CDR2 from the germline V gene are MNHNY and SVGAGI (reference sequence). The CDR3 sequence: CASRQGGTDTQYF.

The chain links TRBV18 to TRBJ1-2. Germline values: CDR1 KGHSH, CDR2 LQKENI. This CDR3 comprises 14 residues. CDR3 sequence reads: CASSPLGGNYGYTF.

The chain has TRBV29-1 and TRBJ2-1; TCRdb's D gene call, TRBD2, goes unchecked for lack of DNA. CDR1 and CDR2 (germline): SQVTM, ANQGSEA. CDR3 length: 14 amino acids. CDR3 loop: CSVTRGGFYNEQFF.

The gene calls are TRBV2 and TRBJ1-5. This CDR3 has 15 amino acids. Looked up from germline, CDR1 is SNHLY and CDR2 is FYNNEI. The chain's CDR3 is CASKVAQLSNQPQHF. Filled out from reference TRBV2 and TRBJ1-5, the complete variable domain reads EPEVTQTPSHQVTQMGQEVILRCVPISNHLYFYWYRQILGQKVEFLVSFYNNEISEKSEIFDDQFSVERPDGSNFTLKIRSTKLEDSAMYFCASKVAQLSNQPQHFGDGTRLSIL.

The rearrangement uses TRBV3-1 and TRBJ1-1; TCRdb picks TRBD1, but there is no DNA to check that call. The V gene's germline CDR1 is LGHDT and CDR2 YNNKEL (reference sequence). This CDR3 comprises 13 residues. This CDR3 is CASSQGQGAWAFF.

V is TRBV27 and J is TRBJ2-3; TCRdb reports TRBD2, a call that lacks DNA to check it against. Germline loops: CDR1 MNHEY, CDR2 SMNVEV (reference sequence). CDR3 size: 16 residues. CDR3 amino acids: CASSLSAGGTTDTQYF.